Shown below are 13 T cell receptor beta chains from a single sample sequenced in a study of immune cell composition in non-small cell lung cancer. Profiling relied on immunoSEQ multiplex PCR, and the TCRdb table lists in-frame clones only, not all of them. The sample lists under 7,000 clones, around 75% seen once, with about an eighth in the top ten. Sequencing input: lung tumor tissue. The receptor source for this set is a human donor with non-small cell lung cancer.

This chain joins TRBV5-1 and TRBJ2-3; D may be TRBD2 (5 bases). Germline CDR1 reads SGHRS; CDR2 reads YFSETQ. This CDR3 has 14 amino acids. Trimming left V 6 bases short and J 4 bases short, with 15 bases between. The CDR3 DNA follows: TGCGCCAGCAACGAACTTGCGGAGGCAGATACGCAGTATTTT. Protein product: CASNELAEADTQYF.

This clone was found a few times. V usage is TRBV27 and J usage is TRBJ1-2; 8 positions match TRBD1. The CDR3 totals 15 residues. V shed 10 bases and J 3 bases; nucleotides not matched to a gene: 13. CDR1 and CDR2 from the germline V gene are MNHEY and SMNVEV (reference sequence). The CDR3 region has the DNA TGTGCCACCCCCTTCAGGGGGCGCAGGTACTATGGCTACACCTTC. Translated: CATPFRGRRYYGYTF.

This rearrangement joins TRBV4-2 to TRBJ2-3, with a possible D match to TRBD2 (5 bases). Trimming left V 6 bases short and J 3 bases short, with 13 bases between. The CDR3 spans 14 residues. CDR1 is LGHNA, CDR2 YNFKEQ, per germline. DNA of the CDR3: TGTGCCAGCAGTTCCGGGGAGCGGACAGATACGCAGTATTTT. Its protein product is CASSSGERTDTQYF.

The V and J genes are TRBV2 and TRBJ2-7; 11 positions match TRBD1. This CDR3 is 14 amino acids long. The germline CDR1 and CDR2 sequences are SNHLY and FYNNEI. V lost 8 bases to trimming and J lost 6 bases; unmatched junction nucleotides: 9. This chain's CDR3 is CASGTGTGGGEQYF. CDR3 nucleotide sequence: TGTGCCAGCGGCACCGGGACAGGGGGGGGCGAGCAGTACTTC.

This sequence joins TRBV19 and TRBJ2-3, with TRBD2 identical over 12 bases. Germline lookup yields CDR1 LNHDA and CDR2 SQIVND (reference sequence). V lost 1 base, J lost 4 bases, and 9 bases stayed unmatched. This CDR3 has 18 amino acids. This CDR3 reads CASSIAHTSGRIADTQYF. The DNA for the CDR3 is TGTGCCAGTAGTATAGCCCATACTAGCGGGAGGATCGCAGATACGCAGTATTTT.

The chain recombines TRBV29-1 with TRBJ2-7; 7 nucleotides line up with TRBD1. Looked up from germline, CDR1 is SQVTM and CDR2 is ANQGSEA. With 4 bases clipped from V and 2 bases from J, the junction kept 2 bases outside the gene matches. The CDR3 contains 12 residues. CDR3 DNA sequence: TGCAGCGTTGCGACAGGGCCCTACGAGCAGTACTTC. It yields the protein CSVATGPYEQYF.

The chain links TRBV19 to TRBJ1-1; the D is unclear. This CDR3 contains 13 residues. The V end was cut by 4 bases, the J end by 0 bases, with 6 bases between. Germline CDR1 and CDR2: LNHDA and SQIVND (reference sequence). In DNA, the CDR3 is TGTGCCAGTAGTACCAGTCTGAACACTGAAGCTTTCTTT. Encoded protein: CASSTSLNTEAFF.

This sequence joins TRBV13 and TRBJ2-7; 10 bases align to TRBD2. This CDR3 is built from 15 residues. The V gene end was trimmed by 5 bases and the J gene end by 0 bases; junction bases not matched to a gene: 4. CDR1 and CDR2 from the germline V gene are PRHDT and FYEKMQ (reference sequence). CDR3: CASSARTSGSYEQYF. The CDR3, as DNA: TGTGCCAGCAGCGCACGGACTAGCGGCTCCTACGAGCAGTACTTC.

The chain links TRBV5-1 to TRBJ2-1; D possibly corresponds to TRBD1 (5 bases). CDR1 SGHRS and CDR2 YFSETQ come from the germline V gene. V shed 7 bases and J shed 0 bases, with 8 bases lying between them. This CDR3 region has 13 residues. DNA for the CDR3: TGCGCCAGCGGGGCGAGCTCCTACAATGAGCAGTTCTTC. Translated, it gives CASGASSYNEQFF.

V is TRBV6-6 and J is TRBJ2-1; D is possibly TRBD2 (5 bases). V was trimmed by 5 bases and J by 0 bases, leaving 11 bases between them. Germline V gene data show CDR1 as MNHNY and CDR2 as SVGAGI (reference sequence). The CDR3 is made up of 15 amino acids. The CDR3: CASSTSTSSYNEQFF. CDR3 nucleotides: TGTGCCAGCAGTACTAGTACTAGCTCCTACAATGAGCAGTTCTTC.

This chain connects TRBV7-8 to TRBJ1-1; no clear D gene. V was clipped by 4 bases and J by 4 bases, with 19 bases between them. The CDR3 loop spans 16 amino acids. Germline V lookup: CDR1 SGHVS, CDR2 FQNEAQ. CDR3 in DNA: TGTGCCAGCAGCTCCTCGATCAGGCCCGGAGGCACTGAAGCTTTCTTT. Amino acid sequence: CASSSSIRPGGTEAFF.

The V gene is TRBV5-1, the J gene TRBJ1-1, with 7 bases identical to TRBD1. Trimming cost V 5 bases and J 1 base; bases outside gene matches: 5. The CDR3 is made up of 14 amino acids. The V gene's germline CDR1 is SGHRS and CDR2 YFSETQ. The CDR3 here is CASSSGQPNTEAFF. In DNA form, the CDR3 reads TGCGCCAGCAGTTCGGGACAGCCGAACACTGAAGCTTTCTTT.

Written as DNA, the CDR3 is TGTGCCAGCAGTGTAGGCGGGGGTGGCTACAATGAGCAGTTCTTC. Protein product: CASSVGGGGYNEQFF. This chain connects TRBV28 to TRBJ2-1; TRBD2 matches at 7 bases. V lost 5 bases, J lost 3 bases, and 7 bases stayed unmatched. CDR3 length: 15 residues. The germline V gene has CDR1 MDHEN and CDR2 SYDVKM.